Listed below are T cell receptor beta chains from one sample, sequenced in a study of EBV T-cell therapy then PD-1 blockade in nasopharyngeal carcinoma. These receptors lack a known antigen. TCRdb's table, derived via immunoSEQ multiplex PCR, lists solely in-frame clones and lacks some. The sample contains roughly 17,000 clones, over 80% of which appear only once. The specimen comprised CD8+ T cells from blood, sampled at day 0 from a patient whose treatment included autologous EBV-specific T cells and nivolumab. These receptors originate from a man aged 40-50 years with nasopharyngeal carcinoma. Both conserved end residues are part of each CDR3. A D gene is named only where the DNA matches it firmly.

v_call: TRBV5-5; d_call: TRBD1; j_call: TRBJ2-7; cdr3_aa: CASSLAFGTGARSSYEQYF
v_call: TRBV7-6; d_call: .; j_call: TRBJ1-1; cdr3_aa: CASSVGGGPLTEAFF
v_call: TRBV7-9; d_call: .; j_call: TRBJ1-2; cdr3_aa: CASRNGQTKANYGYTF
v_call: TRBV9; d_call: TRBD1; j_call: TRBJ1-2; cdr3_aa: CASSVVEDRGLDGYTF
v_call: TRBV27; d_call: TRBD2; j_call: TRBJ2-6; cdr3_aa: CASGQGLSGANVLTF
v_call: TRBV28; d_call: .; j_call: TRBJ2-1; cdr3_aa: CASSLTDSYNEQFF
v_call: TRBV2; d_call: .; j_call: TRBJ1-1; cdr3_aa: CASSPRQERRTEAFF
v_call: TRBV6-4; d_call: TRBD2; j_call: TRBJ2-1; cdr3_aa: CASSVEGGGASAEQFF
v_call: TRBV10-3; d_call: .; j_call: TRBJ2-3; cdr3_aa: CAISDTGTPTDTQYF
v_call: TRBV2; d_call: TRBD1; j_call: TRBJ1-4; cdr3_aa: CASTGGARTNEKLFF
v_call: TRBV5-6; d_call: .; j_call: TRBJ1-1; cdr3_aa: CASSPRWVNTEAFF
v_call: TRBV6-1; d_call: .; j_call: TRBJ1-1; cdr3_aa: CASSEFSFTAEAFF
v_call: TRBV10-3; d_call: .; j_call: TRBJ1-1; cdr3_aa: CAISEPGANTEAFF
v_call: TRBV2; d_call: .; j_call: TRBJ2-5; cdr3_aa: CASIAGWETQYF
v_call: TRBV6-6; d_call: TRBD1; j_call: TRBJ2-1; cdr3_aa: CASIRDSSYNEQFF
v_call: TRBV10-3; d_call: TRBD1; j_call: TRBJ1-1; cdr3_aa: CAITLTGKTLF
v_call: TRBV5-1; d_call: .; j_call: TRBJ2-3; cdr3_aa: CASSLGLSTDTQYF
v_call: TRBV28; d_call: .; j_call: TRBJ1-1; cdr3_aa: CASSPPGGRTEAFF
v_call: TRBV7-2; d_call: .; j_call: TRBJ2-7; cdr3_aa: CASSLDFGGEQYF
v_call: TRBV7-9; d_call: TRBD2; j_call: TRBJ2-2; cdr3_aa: CASSLGVGGSTGELFF
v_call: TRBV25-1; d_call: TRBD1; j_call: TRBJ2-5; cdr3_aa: CASSGTEQETQYF
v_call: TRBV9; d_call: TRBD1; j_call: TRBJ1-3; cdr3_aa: CASSVDSAGGEPIYF
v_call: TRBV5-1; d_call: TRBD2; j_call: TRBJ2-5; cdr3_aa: CASSLAVAGALQETQYF